Shown below are 17 T cell receptor beta chains from a single sample sequenced in a study of identical twins. TCRdb re-called the 5' RACE reads with MiXCR, one entry per CDR3 protein. Of some 900,000 distinct CDR3 sequences listed, roughly 12% were seen once; the top ten hold around 1.6%. These data were also filed under a second study, of yellow fever vaccine responses in identical twins.

Sequencing input: PBMCs. The receptors come from a woman in her late teens or twenties in good health.

There are a few counts of this clonotype. V and J are TRBV20-1 and TRBJ1-4; no clear D gene. Germline CDR1 is DFQATT and CDR2 is SNEGSKA (reference sequence). Trimming took off 3 bases at V and 3 bases at J, with 11 bases between the two ends. This CDR3 comprises 14 residues. The CDR3 nucleotides are TGCAGTGCTAGTTCGGGCAGTGCTAATGAAAAACTGTTTTTT. It yields the protein CSASSGSANEKLFF.

Ten or more counts support this clonotype. The rearrangement links TRBV4-1 to TRBJ2-5, with D maybe TRBD1 (5 bases). This CDR3 is 14 amino acids long. Germline CDR1 reads MGHRA; CDR2 reads YSYEKL. V dropped 4 bases and J dropped 0 bases, with 9 bases sitting between them. The CDR3 region has the DNA TGCGCCAGCAGCCGCCAGACAGACCAAGAGACCCAGTACTTC. Translation: CASSRQTDQETQYF.

This clonotype came up a few times. The CDR3 DNA is TGCAGTGCTAGAGTGGGAGGACGAGGAGACGGGGAGCTGTTTTTT. Amino acids: CSARVGGRGDGELFF. The genes are TRBV20-1 and TRBJ2-2; possibly TRBD2 for D (6 bases). Trimming removed 1 base from V and 7 bases from J, with 16 bases in between. The CDR3 is made up of 15 amino acids. CDR1 and CDR2 from the germline V gene are DFQATT and SNEGSKA (reference sequence).

V and J are TRBV3-1 and TRBJ1-2; 8 nucleotides match TRBD1. CDR3 length: 14 residues. The junction had 8 bases not matched to a gene; V was cut back by 4 bases and J by 7 bases. Germline V gives CDR1 LGHDT, CDR2 YNNKEL (reference sequence). The chain's CDR3 is CASSLDRETSGYTF. DNA for the CDR3: TGTGCCAGCAGCCTGGACAGGGAAACTAGTGGCTACACCTTC.

V usage is TRBV5-1 and J usage is TRBJ2-5; 11 bases map to TRBD2. Germline trimming cut 7 bases from V and 5 bases from J; bases unmatched to any gene: 13. Germline values: CDR1 SGHRS, CDR2 YFSETQ. The CDR3 sequence is 16 residues long. Here the CDR3 reads CASSGTSGTWRETQYF. The CDR3 nucleotides read TGCGCCAGCTCCGGGACTAGCGGAACGTGGCGGGAGACCCAGTACTTC.

This clonotype was seen a few times. The chain recombines TRBV5-1 with TRBJ1-4; D not resolved. Germline values: CDR1 SGHRS, CDR2 YFSETQ. The CDR3 sequence is 14 residues long. Trimming left V 3 bases short and J 12 bases short, with 18 bases between. The CDR3 loop reads CASSSGPAARELFF. The DNA for the CDR3 is TGCGCCAGCAGCTCCGGGCCCGCGGCAAGGGAACTGTTTTTT.

The rearrangement joins TRBV11-2 to TRBJ2-3, with D possibly being TRBD2 (5 bases). The ends were cut back, 3 bases at V and 4 bases at J, with 11 bases in the middle. The V gene's germline CDR1 is SGHAT and CDR2 FQNNGV. The CDR3 loop spans 14 amino acids. The CDR3 coding sequence is TGTGCCAGCAGCTTGGGGAGCGAAGCAGATACGCAGTATTTT. Protein product: CASSLGSEADTQYF.

This clonotype has a handful of counts. The CDR3 loop is CASSLVTSGVQFF. The DNA for the CDR3 is TGTGCCAGCAGTTTAGTGACTAGCGGTGTGCAGTTCTTC. The chain joins TRBV27 to TRBJ2-1; 9 positions match TRBD2. The CDR3 sequence is 13 residues long. Germline lookup yields CDR1 MNHEY and CDR2 SMNVEV (reference sequence). The J segment lost 12 bases and the V segment lost 2 bases, leaving 5 bases of the junction unmatched.

This clonotype occurred a few times. The CDR3 coding sequence is TGTGCCAGCAACAGGGGGCTCGGCTACACCTTC. This codes for CASNRGLGYTF. V is TRBV6-1 and J is TRBJ1-2; 9 bases are shared with TRBD1. After removal of 7 bases from V and 8 bases from J, the junction contained 2 bases not matched to a gene. This CDR3 spans 11 amino acids. Germline V CDR1 and CDR2: MNHNS, SASEGT.

This clonotype was found many times. The genes are TRBV27 and TRBJ2-1; TRBD2 matches at 10 bases. Looked up from germline, CDR1 is MNHEY and CDR2 is SMNVEV (reference sequence). The CDR3 extends over 16 amino acids. Germline trimming cut 3 bases from V and 1 base from J; bases unmatched to any gene: 3. As DNA, the CDR3 is TGTGCCAGCAGTTTGTCTAGCGGGAGTTCCTACAATGAGCAGTTCTTC. Amino acids: CASSLSSGSSYNEQFF.

This clonotype was counted only a few times. The CDR3 loop is CASSYSGGVGSPLHF. CDR3 coding DNA: TGTGCCAGCAGTTACTCGGGCGGGGTAGGATCACCCCTCCACTTT. The chain recombines TRBV6-5 with TRBJ1-6; D gene ambiguous. Looked up from germline, CDR1 is MNHEY and CDR2 is SVGAGI. V was shortened by 0 bases and J by 10 bases, with 13 bases between the two germline ends. The CDR3 sequence is 15 residues long.

The gene calls are TRBV4-1 and TRBJ2-7; possible D gene TRBD2, 6 bases. V was cut by 2 bases and J by 1 base, with 12 bases left in between. Germline assignment: CDR1 MGHRA and CDR2 YSYEKL. CDR3 size: 15 residues. The CDR3 is CASSQTAGRSYEQYV. The DNA of the CDR3 is TGCGCCAGCAGCCAAACGGCGGGGCGATCCTACGAGCAGTACGTC.

The CDR3 sequence: CATSPRRQPTSYEQYV. CDR3 DNA sequence: TGTGCCACCAGCCCTCGCCGACAGCCAACTAGCTACGAGCAGTACGTC. The chain links TRBV15 to TRBJ2-7; D tentatively fits TRBD1 or TRBD2 (5 bases each). The CDR3 has 16 residues. Germline assignment: CDR1 LNHNV and CDR2 YYDKDF (reference sequence). Trimming pared 5 bases from V and 3 bases from J, leaving 20 bases between.

This clonotype was counted many times. The V and J genes are TRBV4-2 and TRBJ1-3; TRBD1 matches at 11 bases. This CDR3 comprises 15 residues. V lost 7 bases to trimming and J lost 2 bases; unmatched junction nucleotides: 4. Germline CDR1 LGHNA, CDR2 YNFKEQ. The CDR3 DNA follows: TGTGCCAGCACTGGACAGGGGGCGACTGGAAACACCATATATTTT. Encoded protein: CASTGQGATGNTIYF.

The rearrangement uses TRBV7-6 and TRBJ1-5; D remains ambiguous. The V gene's germline CDR1 is SGHVS and CDR2 FNYEAQ. There are 14 residues in the CDR3. Deletions cut 2 bases from V and 3 bases from J, with 8 bases between. CDR3 sequence reads: CASSLSRDNQPQHF. The CDR3 nucleotides read TGTGCCAGCAGCTTAAGTAGGGACAATCAGCCCCAGCATTTT.

This clonotype came up many times. The CDR3 DNA sequence: TGTGCCAGCAGTTTAGTTTTATTAGCGGGGGGTTCGATCTCCTACAATGAGCAGTTCTTC. Translation gives CASSLVLLAGGSISYNEQFF. V gene TRBV12-3 or TRBV12-4 combines with J gene TRBJ2-1; 10 bases line up with TRBD2. With 1 base clipped from V and 0 bases from J, the junction kept 12 bases outside the gene matches. The CDR3 has 20 amino acids.

This clonotype appeared a few times. The chain links TRBV10-3 to TRBJ2-2; D may be TRBD1 or TRBD2 (5 bases each). Trimming took 3 bases from V and 0 from J, leaving 11 bases between them. Per the germline V gene, CDR1 is ENHRY and CDR2 is SYGVKD. The CDR3 consists of 16 residues. For the CDR3, the DNA is TGTGCCATCAGTGATTTTGGGACGGCGAACACCGGGGAGCTGTTTTTT. Translated, it gives CAISDFGTANTGELFF.